This entry concerns a single T cell receptor beta chain. The antigen is not known. This sample was taken from a study of cytomegalovirus exposure and HLA in healthy donors. Across the study: Findings of an earlier analysis included some 120 million unique TCR beta sequences from roughly 190 million T cells.

Regarding the study as a whole: Earlier analysis found most TCR beta V segments productive about 87% or about 30% of the time.

CDR1 and CDR2 (germline): MGHRA, YSYEKL. This CDR3 has 16 residues. With 4 bases clipped from V and 3 bases from J, the junction kept 9 bases outside the gene matches. The study ran its PCR with 60 Vbeta and 13 Jbeta primers. Produced via immunoSEQ multiplex PCR; TCRdb's table is partial and in-frame only. The table for this sample gives around 100,000 clones. The rearrangement links TRBV4-1 to TRBJ2-7; TRBD1 matches at 10 bases. The source of this sequence is a man aged 35-49 years in good health and CMV-seropositive. Sequencing used PBMCs. The CDR3 bases are TGCGCCAGCAGCCCACAACCGGGACAGGGGCACTACGAGCAGTACTTC. It yields the protein CASSPQPGQGHYEQYF.